This T cell receptor (beta chain) is from a study of shared clonotypes between healthy human individuals. Every donor was a Caucasian adult from Nashville, Tennessee. Both subsets, CD45RA+ naive and CD45RA-negative memory, were split from the CD4+ cells. Looked up from germline, CDR1 is MGHRA and CDR2 is YSYEKL. This CDR3 comprises 12 residues. The germline V and J ends were trimmed by 4 bases and 5 bases, with 6 bases remaining between them. The repertoire was sequenced with immunoSEQ multiplex PCR; TCRdb's copy has only in-frame clones and lacks some. The sample includes roughly 1,000,000 clones, roughly 74% of them seen just once.

Specimen: memory CD4+ T cells from PBMCs. Subset specified: CD45RA-negative fraction. This chain uses TRBV4-1 with TRBJ2-1; D remains unclear. The TCR sequence derives from a young man in good health. Some clones in this sample may be carry-over from other donors' samples. The CDR3 DNA reads as TGCGCCAGCAGCCCTCGGGACAATGAGCAGTTCTTC. This translates into CASSPRDNEQFF.